This entry lists 19 T cell receptor beta chains sequenced from one sample in a study of identical twins. TCRdb independently ran MiXCR on the 5' RACE reads; one entry per CDR3 protein. The repertoire has 270,000 or so distinct CDR3 sequences, approximately 8.6% of them found once; the top ten carry less than 4%. Another study also made use of these data, one on yellow fever vaccine responses in identical twins.

The sequencing sample was made of CD8+ T cells sorted from blood. All receptors come from a woman aged 18-29 years in good health.

This clonotype was counted between two and nine times. The rearrangement joins TRBV6-2 or TRBV6-3 to TRBJ2-3; TRBD2 aligns across 8 bases. Germline V CDR1 and CDR2: MNHEY, SVGEGT. The CDR3 spans 13 residues. Germline trimming cut 6 bases from V and 6 bases from J; bases unmatched to any gene: 5. This CDR3 reads CASRTGGMDTQYF. The CDR3 nucleotides are TGTGCCAGCAGGACGGGAGGGATGGATACGCAGTATTTT.

This rearrangement joins TRBV5-1 to TRBJ2-1, with 9 positions matching TRBD2. From germline, CDR1 is SGHRS and CDR2 YFSETQ. Unmatched junction bases numbered 6, after V lost 3 bases and J lost 2 bases. The CDR3 is 16 residues long. The CDR3 nucleotides are TGCGCCAGCAGCTCCGTCTTAGCGGGGGCCTACAATGAGCAGTTCTTC. Translation: CASSSVLAGAYNEQFF.

This clonotype was found a few times. The chain is built from TRBV6-6 and TRBJ1-1; maybe TRBD1 (5 bases). CDR1 MNHNY and CDR2 SVGAGI come from the germline V gene (reference sequence). V lost 2 bases to trimming and J lost 7 bases, with 8 bases between them. CDR3 length: 12 amino acids. As DNA, the CDR3 is TGTGCCAGCAGTTACGGGACGGATGAAGCTTTCTTT. It yields the protein CASSYGTDEAFF.

This clonotype turned up a few times. The chain is built from TRBV24-1 and TRBJ2-7; D remains unclear. V lost 0 bases and J lost 2, with 7 bases in between. The V gene's germline CDR1 is KGHDR and CDR2 SFDVKD. CDR3 length: 14 amino acids. CDR3 bases: TGTGCCACCAGTGATTTGATCAGACCCTACGAGCAGTACTTC. It specifies CATSDLIRPYEQYF.

This clonotype was observed a handful of times. The CDR3 DNA reads TGTGCCAGCAGTCCCAGAACCGGGACAGGGAGCTACGAGCAGTACTTC. Amino acid sequence: CASSPRTGTGSYEQYF. The chain joins TRBV28 to TRBJ2-7; TRBD1 agrees at 9 bases. The CDR3 has 16 residues. With V trimmed by 5 bases and J by 3 bases, 11 bases remained unmatched. The V gene's germline CDR1 is MDHEN and CDR2 SYDVKM.

This clonotype was seen more than once but under ten times. This chain uses TRBV4-3 with TRBJ1-1; D is possibly TRBD1 (5 bases). This CDR3 has 15 amino acids. Germline assignment: CDR1 LGHNA and CDR2 YSLEER. Between the trimmed V and J ends, which lost 1 base and 0 bases, there was a span of 9 bases. The CDR3 DNA sequence: TGCGCCAGCAGCCAAGCTCGGGGCATGAACACTGAAGCTTTCTTT. The encoded protein is CASSQARGMNTEAFF.

A few counts support this clonotype. The chain links TRBV4-2 to TRBJ2-1; TRBD2 aligns across 13 bases. The germline gives CDR1 LGHNA, CDR2 YNFKEQ. V lost 4 bases to trimming and J lost 7 bases; unmatched junction nucleotides: 10. The CDR3 is 17 amino acids. DNA of the CDR3: TGTGCCAGCAGCCTATCGAGTGGGACTAGCGGGATGAATGAGCAGTTCTTC. Protein sequence: CASSLSSGTSGMNEQFF.

This clonotype was detected many times. V usage is TRBV4-2 and J usage is TRBJ2-7, with 7 bases aligning to TRBD2. Germline lookup yields CDR1 LGHNA and CDR2 YNFKEQ. The CDR3 has 16 amino acids. J gave up 2 bases and V 3 bases, and 10 bases lay outside the gene matches. CDR3 nucleotides: TGTGCCAGCAGCCAGGGAGAAGCGGGGATAACCTACGAGCAGTACTTC. It encodes CASSQGEAGITYEQYF.

There are many counts of this clonotype. The V gene is TRBV29-1, the J gene TRBJ2-5, with TRBD2 as a possible D gene (6 bases). The CDR3 is made up of 12 amino acids. CDR1 SQVTM and CDR2 ANQGSEA come from the germline V gene. In DNA, the CDR3 is TGCACCTTCAGGGACTTGCAAGAGACCCAGTACTTC. Encoded protein: CTFRDLQETQYF.

The chain has TRBV9 and TRBJ2-5; D unresolved. The CDR3 runs to 14 residues. Trimming stripped 0 bases from V and 5 bases from J, with 11 bases between. CDR1 and CDR2 from the germline V gene are SGDLS and YYNGEE. CDR3 region: CASSVGGSRETQYF. The CDR3 DNA reads TGTGCCAGCAGCGTAGGTGGATCGAGGGAGACCCAGTACTTC.

This clonotype was counted many times. This sequence joins TRBV4-1 and TRBJ2-7; D might be TRBD1 or TRBD2, each matching 5 bases. Trimming removed 0 bases at V and 4 bases at J, with 10 bases between. CDR1 and CDR2 (germline): MGHRA, YSYEKL. The CDR3 loop spans 14 amino acids. The CDR3 is CASSQDLEGYEQYF. The CDR3 DNA sequence: TGCGCCAGCAGCCAAGATCTTGAGGGGTACGAGCAGTACTTC.

The chain employs TRBV7-6 and TRBJ2-3; 11 nucleotides match TRBD1. Trimming took 5 bases from V and 0 from J; bases not matched to a gene: 13. The CDR3 has 19 residues. From germline, CDR1 is SGHVS and CDR2 FNYEAQ. The CDR3 sequence is CASSKRAGQGALSTDTQYF. Written as DNA, the CDR3 is TGTGCCAGCAGCAAAAGAGCCGGACAGGGGGCACTTAGCACAGATACGCAGTATTTT.

This clonotype showed up many times. This chain links TRBV7-9 with TRBJ2-3; 7 positions agree with TRBD1. V lost 4 bases and J lost 0; bases outside the gene matches: 4. CDR1 is SEHNR and CDR2 is FQNEAQ in the germline V gene (reference sequence). There are 15 residues in the CDR3. Here the CDR3 DNA reads TGTGCCAGCAGCTCCCGGGACAGAAGCACAGATACGCAGTATTTT. This encodes CASSSRDRSTDTQYF. Variable domain in full (rest from reference TRBV7-9 and TRBJ2-3): DTGVSQNPRHKITKRGQNVTFRCDPISEHNRLYWYRQTLGQGPEFLTYFQNEAQLEKSRLLSDRFSAERPKGSFSTLEIQRTEQGDSAMYLCASSSRDRSTDTQYFGPGTRLTVL.

V is TRBV7-6 and J is TRBJ2-1, with D possibly called TRBD1 or TRBD2 (6 bases each). The CDR3 runs to 19 residues. Germline CDR1 is SGHVS and CDR2 is FNYEAQ. V lost 5 bases and J 0 bases, leaving 23 bases between the germline ends. The CDR3 is CASSAEVWGADRSYNEQFF. CDR3 coding DNA: TGTGCCAGCAGCGCAGAGGTGTGGGGGGCCGACCGCTCCTACAATGAGCAGTTCTTC.

This clonotype was detected only a few times. Germline and junction disagree at one end, which may indicate a read error. The gene calls are TRBV20-1 and TRBJ2-7; D is tentatively TRBD1 or TRBD2 (5 bases each). This CDR3 has 13 residues. In germline, CDR1 is DFQATT, CDR2 SNEGSKA (reference sequence). CDR3 in amino acids: CSAAQVSGPEQDF. CDR3 DNA sequence: TGCAGTGCTGCCCAAGTGTCGGGGCCCGAGCAGGACTTC.

The CDR3 loop is CASSSQFF. CDR3 in DNA: TGTGCCAGCAGCTCCCAATTCTTC. V and J are TRBV3-1 and TRBJ2-1, with unresolved D. Germline values: CDR1 LGHDT, CDR2 YNNKEL (reference sequence). The CDR3 covers 8 residues. Between the trimmed V and J ends, which lost 5 bases and 16 bases, there was a span of 6 bases.

In its sample, this clonotype was seen a few times. The chain links TRBV5-1 to TRBJ2-3, with TRBD1 identical over 7 bases. There are 15 residues in the CDR3. Germline trimming cut 2 bases from V and 4 bases from J; bases unmatched to any gene: 7. Germline V lookup: CDR1 SGHRS, CDR2 YFSETQ. CDR3 amino acids: CASSFGTEGADTQYF. The CDR3 DNA follows: TGCGCCAGCAGCTTCGGGACAGAGGGGGCAGATACGCAGTATTTT.

There are a few counts of this clonotype. The V gene is TRBV13, the J gene TRBJ2-1, with TRBD2 matching 9 bases. From germline, CDR1 is PRHDT and CDR2 FYEKMQ (reference sequence). The CDR3 covers 15 residues. V gave up 3 bases and J gave up 9 bases; unmatched junction bases: 9. The DNA for the CDR3 is TGTGCCAGCAGCTTGTTTAGCGGGAGCCTTGGTGAGCAGTTCTTC. Its protein product is CASSLFSGSLGEQFF. Full variable domain (rest looked up from reference TRBV13 and TRBJ2-1): AAGVIQSPRHLIKEKRETATLKCYPIPRHDTVYWYQQGPGQDPQFLISFYEKMQSDKGSIPDRFSAQQFSDYHSELNMSSLELGDSALYFCASSLFSGSLGEQFFGPGTRLTVL.

This clonotype was counted many times. V is TRBV27 and J is TRBJ2-5, with D possibly TRBD2 on 5 matching bases. The CDR3 sequence is 14 residues long. CDR1 is MNHEY and CDR2 is SMNVEV in the germline V gene (reference sequence). V lost 0 bases and J lost 5, with 10 bases in between. CDR3 region: CASSLSPSGETQYF. For the CDR3, the DNA is TGTGCCAGCAGTTTATCCCCTTCGGGGGAGACCCAGTACTTC.